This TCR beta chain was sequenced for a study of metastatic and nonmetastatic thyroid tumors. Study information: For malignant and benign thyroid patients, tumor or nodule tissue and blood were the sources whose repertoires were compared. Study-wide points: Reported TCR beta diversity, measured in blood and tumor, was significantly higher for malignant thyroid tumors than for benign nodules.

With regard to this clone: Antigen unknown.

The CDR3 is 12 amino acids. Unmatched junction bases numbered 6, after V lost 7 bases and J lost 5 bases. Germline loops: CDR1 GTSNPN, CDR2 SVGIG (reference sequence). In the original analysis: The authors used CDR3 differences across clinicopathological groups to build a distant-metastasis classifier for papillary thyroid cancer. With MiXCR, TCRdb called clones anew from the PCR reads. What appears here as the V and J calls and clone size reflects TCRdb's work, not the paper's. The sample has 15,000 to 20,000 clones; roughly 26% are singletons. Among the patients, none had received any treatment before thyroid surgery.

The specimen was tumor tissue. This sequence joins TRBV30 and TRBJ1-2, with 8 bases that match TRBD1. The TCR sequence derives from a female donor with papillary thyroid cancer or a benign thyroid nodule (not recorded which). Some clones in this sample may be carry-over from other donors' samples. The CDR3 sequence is CALRTGRYGYTF. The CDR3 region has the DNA TGTGCCTTAAGGACAGGGCGGTATGGCTACACCTTC.